Sequencing of this TCR beta chain was carried out in a study of blood T cell repertoires in COVID-19. TCRdb's copy holds only in-frame clones and misses some; the assay was immunoSEQ multiplex PCR. The data show approximately 58,000 clones, more than 90% seen once. The CDR3 runs to 15 residues. Trimming pared 0 bases from V and 10 bases from J, leaving 16 bases between. CDR1 is MNHEY and CDR2 is SVGAGI in the germline V gene. This clonotype was sampled from a human donor in a cohort sampled during active COVID-19. Sequenced material: peripheral blood. This chain connects TRBV6-5 to TRBJ2-1; the D gene is possibly TRBD2 (6 bases). For the CDR3, the DNA is TGTGCCAGCAGTTACTCGACGACCGGGGGTGGGGAGCAGTTCTTC. Translation: CASSYSTTGGGEQFF.